The 26 T cell receptor beta chains below come from one sample, sequenced in a study of T cell responses to AZD1222 COVID-19 vaccine (dated by TCRdb to the early 2020s). What the time point label conveys for this sample: about 28 days (+/-7) after the second vaccine dose. The treatment or condition label of this sample denotes: meningococcal conjugate vaccine given as trial control. Receptor libraries were prepared by the immunoSEQ multiplex PCR assay. What TCRdb holds here is the immuneACCESS table cut down to in-frame rearrangements. Part of the clones is not present; checked against another copy, under half of the missing clones reflect an unresolved V gene, and the others are unexplained. The sample records over 150,000 clones, 85% to 95% of which are singletons. The ten largest clones add up to around 0.98% of the sample. The source was peripheral blood, collected 28 days after the second dose of the MenACWY control vaccine. These receptors were obtained from an adult who received the MenACWY meningococcal vaccine as a control.

The chain is built from TRBV6-4 and TRBJ1-2; D remains unclear. V was trimmed by 0 bases and J by 4 bases, leaving 9 bases between them. This CDR3 comprises 14 residues. Per germline, CDR1 MRHNA and CDR2 SNTAGT. CDR3 protein: CASSDSWRSYGYTF. CDR3 bases: TGTGCCAGCAGTGACTCGTGGAGATCCTATGGCTACACCTTC.

This sequence joins TRBV28 and TRBJ2-5; D possibly corresponds to TRBD1 (5 bases). With 5 bases removed from V and 5 bases from J, the gap between germline ends came to 15 bases. The CDR3 covers 14 residues. Per the germline V gene, CDR1 is MDHEN and CDR2 is SYDVKM. CDR3 bases: TGTGCCAGCAGTCCGAATAAGTACAGGGAGACCCAGTACTTC. Translated: CASSPNKYRETQYF.

V usage is TRBV7-2 and J usage is TRBJ1-1; 7 bases line up with TRBD1. CDR3 length: 14 amino acids. After removal of 5 bases from V and 5 bases from J, the junction contained 8 bases not matched to a gene. Germline V lookup: CDR1 SGHTA, CDR2 FQGNSA. CDR3 in amino acids: CASSRDRARTEAFF. The CDR3 nucleotides read TGTGCCAGCAGCAGAGACAGGGCCCGAACTGAAGCTTTCTTT.

The V call is TRBV27, the J call TRBJ1-2; a weak D match, TRBD1 (5 bases). From germline, CDR1 is MNHEY and CDR2 SMNVEV (reference sequence). CDR3 length: 16 amino acids. Deletions cut 2 bases from V and 4 bases from J, with 17 bases between. The CDR3 nucleotides are TGTGCCAGCAGTTTAGGGCCCCCCGGGGGTGGCTATGGCTACACCTTC. Protein: CASSLGPPGGGYGYTF.

V usage is TRBV15 and J usage is TRBJ1-5; 8 positions agree with TRBD1. Germline CDR1 LNHNV, CDR2 YYDKDF (reference sequence). V lost 0 bases and J lost 3; bases outside the gene matches: 4. The CDR3 loop spans 16 amino acids. The DNA for the CDR3 is TGTGCCACCAGCAGAGATCTACAGGGGGTCAATCAGCCCCAGCATTTT. Translation gives CATSRDLQGVNQPQHF. Filled out from reference TRBV15 and TRBJ1-5, the complete variable domain reads DAMVIQNPRYQVTQFGKPVTLSCSQTLNHNVMYWYQQKSSQAPKLLFHYYDKDFNNEADTPDNFQSRRPNTSFCFLDIRSPGLGDTAMYLCATSRDLQGVNQPQHFGDGTRLSIL.

This clone appeared once. The chain uses TRBV11-2 and TRBJ1-1, with 7 bases identical to TRBD1. V was pared by 5 bases and J by 1 base, with 7 bases of the junction left unmatched. Germline V gives CDR1 SGHAT, CDR2 FQNNGV. The CDR3 length is 15 residues. CDR3 coding DNA: TGTGCCAGCAGCGTCAAGGGGGCGCGGAACACTGAAGCTTTCTTT. This translates into CASSVKGARNTEAFF. Together with reference TRBV11-2 and TRBJ1-1, the CDR3 gives the full variable domain: EAGVAQSPRYKIIEKRQSVAFWCNPISGHATLYWYQQILGQGPKLLIQFQNNGVVDDSQLPKDRFSAERLKGVDSTLKIQPAKLEDSAVYLCASSVKGARNTEAFFGQGTRLTVV.

In regard to this clone: Mismatch with germline at one junction end may stem from a read error. J is TRBJ1-5 and V is TRBV2; a possible D gene is TRBD1 (5 bases). Germline assignment: CDR1 SNHLY and CDR2 FYNNEI. CDR3 length: 15 residues. The CDR3 sequence: CASSEDSLTNQPQHF. The CDR3 nucleotides read TGTGCCAGCAGCGAAGACAGTCTTACCAATCAGCCCCAGCATTTT. Using reference TRBV2 and TRBJ1-5 for the parts outside the CDR3, the full variable domain is EPEVTQTPSHQVTQMGQEVILRCVPISNHLYFYWYRQILGQKVEFLVSFYNNEISEKSEIFDDQFSVERPDGSNFTLKIRSTKLEDSAMYFCASSEDSLTNQPQHFGDGTRLSIL.

This rearrangement joins TRBV6-2 or TRBV6-3 to TRBJ2-3; 9 bases are a match to TRBD2. The CDR3 loop spans 15 amino acids. In germline, CDR1 is MNHEY, CDR2 SVGEGT. The V and J ends lost 2 bases and 4 bases, in that order; junction bases with no gene match: 4. CDR3 sequence reads: CASSYGGGASDTQYF. CDR3 DNA: TGTGCCAGCAGTTACGGCGGGGGGGCATCAGATACGCAGTATTTT.

The chain has TRBV6-2 or TRBV6-3 and TRBJ1-5; no definite D call. This CDR3 has 12 residues. Deletions cut 0 bases from V and 6 bases from J, with 3 bases between. Per germline, CDR1 MNHEY and CDR2 SVGEGT. CDR3 region: CASSYSTQPQHF. In DNA form, the CDR3 reads TGTGCCAGCAGTTACTCGACTCAGCCCCAGCATTTT.

The chain recombines TRBV30 with TRBJ2-7; D is tentatively TRBD1 or TRBD2 (5 bases each). The V gene's germline CDR1 is GTSNPN and CDR2 SVGIG (reference sequence). V was clipped by 7 bases and J by 0 bases, with 13 bases between them. This CDR3 has 13 residues. CDR3 sequence reads: CALTRDRSYEQYF. The CDR3 DNA is TGTGCCTTAACCCGGGACCGCTCCTACGAGCAGTACTTC.

The V gene is TRBV30, the J gene TRBJ2-7, with a possible D match to TRBD1 (5 bases). CDR1 and CDR2 from the germline V gene are GTSNPN and SVGIG (reference sequence). Trimming took 2 bases from V and 2 from J, leaving 10 bases between them. This CDR3 spans 13 amino acids. This chain's CDR3 is CAWSKGNPYEQYF. The CDR3 nucleotides are TGTGCCTGGAGTAAGGGGAACCCCTACGAGCAGTACTTC.

V usage is TRBV5-1 and J usage is TRBJ2-5; 9 nucleotides align to TRBD2. The CDR3 is 15 residues long. The V gene's germline CDR1 is SGHRS and CDR2 YFSETQ. The trim removed 4 bases at V and 8 bases at J, leaving 12 bases unmatched. The CDR3 region has the DNA TGCGCCAGCAGCCCTGGCGGCGGGGGGGCTCCCACCCAGTACTTC. Amino acid sequence: CASSPGGGGAPTQYF.

The chain combines TRBV7-2 with TRBJ1-1; no clear D. CDR3 length: 14 amino acids. The germline V gene has CDR1 SGHTA and CDR2 FQGNSA. Trimming shortened V by 5 bases and J by 1 base, and 11 bases separated the two germline ends. As DNA, the CDR3 is TGTGCCAGCAGCCCCCTTAGGGCGAACACTGAAGCTTTCTTT. Encoded protein: CASSPLRANTEAFF.

This chain links TRBV4-3 with TRBJ1-2; weak D call: TRBD1 (6 bases). The CDR3 spans 16 residues. Germline V gene data show CDR1 as LGHNA and CDR2 as YSLEER. Trimming took 0 bases from V and 4 from J, leaving 15 bases between them. This CDR3 reads CASSQDRDTLGYGYTF. The CDR3, as DNA: TGCGCCAGCAGCCAAGATCGGGACACTCTTGGCTATGGCTACACCTTC.

This CDR3 is CASSPVQETQYF. As DNA, the CDR3 is TGTGCCAGCTCACCCGTCCAAGAGACCCAGTACTTC. The chain has TRBV18 and TRBJ2-5; no clear D. Between the trimmed V and J ends, which lost 3 bases and 1 base, there was a span of 3 bases. This CDR3 contains 12 residues. Per the germline V gene, CDR1 is KGHSH and CDR2 is LQKENI.

CDR3 bases: TGTGCCAGTCGGGATCCCGGTTGGACCGGGGAGCTGTTTTTT. It translates to CASRDPGWTGELFF. The chain recombines TRBV2 with TRBJ2-2, with D possibly being TRBD2 (5 bases). Germline assignment: CDR1 SNHLY and CDR2 FYNNEI. V dropped 9 bases and J dropped 5 bases, with 16 bases sitting between them. The CDR3 sequence is 14 residues long.

The chain is built from TRBV6-2 or TRBV6-3 and TRBJ1-5; D gene uncertain. This CDR3 region has 16 residues. V was trimmed by 6 bases and J by 4 bases, leaving 19 bases between them. In germline, CDR1 is MNHEY, CDR2 SVGEGT. CDR3 residues: CASSQISGMGNQPQHF. The CDR3 DNA reads TGTGCCAGCAGCCAAATTTCCGGGATGGGGAATCAGCCCCAGCATTTT.

The chain recombines TRBV4-3 with TRBJ2-2; 9 bases line up with TRBD1. Trimming at V came to 4 bases and at J to 5 bases, leaving 8 bases not matched to a gene. Germline V CDR1 and CDR2: LGHNA, YSLEER. The CDR3 spans 16 residues. The CDR3 protein is CASSPGQGKRTGELFF. In DNA form, the CDR3 reads TGCGCCAGCAGCCCCGGACAGGGGAAGAGGACCGGGGAGCTGTTTTTT.

V is TRBV28 and J is TRBJ2-7, with D uncertain. Germline CDR1 and CDR2: MDHEN and SYDVKM. This CDR3 has 14 amino acids. Between the trimmed V and J ends, which lost 7 bases and 2 bases, there was a span of 15 bases. The CDR3 DNA reads as TGTGCCAGCACCCCTTCTCAGCCCCCCTACGAGCAGTACTTC. Protein: CASTPSQPPYEQYF.

This chain joins TRBV7-8 and TRBJ2-7; TRBD1 might be the D (5 bases). With 5 bases removed from V and 7 bases from J, the gap between germline ends came to 21 bases. The CDR3 is 15 amino acids. Germline CDR1 is SGHVS and CDR2 is FQNEAQ. This chain's CDR3 is CASSPSRGPFREQYF. CDR3 nucleotides: TGTGCCAGCAGCCCATCTAGGGGCCCTTTCAGGGAGCAGTACTTC.

The chain couples TRBV3-1 (or the pseudogene TRBV3-2) to TRBJ1-6; 9 bases match TRBD1. Germline-derived CDR1 and CDR2 are LGHDT and YNNKEL (reference sequence). V was clipped by 3 bases and J by 7 bases; unmatched bases: 1. The CDR3 is 14 amino acids. Here the CDR3 DNA reads TGTGCCAGCAGCCATGGGACAGGGAATTCACCCCTCCACTTT. Amino acid sequence: CASSHGTGNSPLHF.

V gene TRBV27 combines with J gene TRBJ1-1; 11 bases match TRBD1. There are 14 residues in the CDR3. Germline V gene lookup returns CDR1 MNHEY and CDR2 SMNVEV (reference sequence). V was clipped by 3 bases and J by 4 bases; unmatched bases: 1. In DNA, the CDR3 is TGTGCCAGCAGTTTCGGGACAGGGGGCACTGAAGCTTTCTTT. It translates to CASSFGTGGTEAFF.

This clone was observed a handful of times. The chain has TRBV5-1 and TRBJ2-7, with TRBD2 matching 9 bases. The CDR3 runs 14 residues. The V segment lost 4 bases and the J segment 3 bases; nucleotides outside the gene matches: 5. In germline, CDR1 is SGHRS, CDR2 YFSETQ. Here the CDR3 reads CASSAASGVYEQYF. CDR3 nucleotide sequence: TGCGCCAGCAGCGCGGCTAGCGGGGTCTACGAGCAGTACTTC. Complete variable domain (other parts from reference TRBV5-1 and TRBJ2-7): KAGVTQTPRYLIKTRGQQVTLSCSPISGHRSVSWYQQTPGQGLQFLFEYFSETQRNKGNFPGRFSGRQFSNSRSEMNVSTLELGDSALYLCASSAASGVYEQYFGPGTRLTVT.

A single count supports this clone. V usage is TRBV3-1 (or the pseudogene TRBV3-2) and J usage is TRBJ2-7; D unresolved. V gave up 3 bases and J gave up 6 bases, with 18 bases separating them. Germline lookup yields CDR1 LGHDT and CDR2 YNNKEL (reference sequence). This CDR3 is built from 15 residues. CDR3 in DNA: TGTGCCAGCAGCCATGGAGCGCGAACCTCCGGCGAGCAGTACTTC. Protein: CASSHGARTSGEQYF.

V gene TRBV4-2 combines with J gene TRBJ2-1, with 9 bases matching TRBD1. This CDR3 has 15 amino acids. The junction had 5 bases not matched to a gene; V was cut back by 0 bases and J by 8 bases. Germline CDR1 and CDR2: LGHNA and YNFKEQ. CDR3 sequence reads: CASSQEPGQGYEQFF. Written as DNA, the CDR3 is TGTGCCAGCAGCCAAGAACCGGGACAGGGATATGAGCAGTTCTTC.

V is TRBV6-1 and J is TRBJ1-2, with 8 bases fitting TRBD1. This CDR3 is 16 amino acids long. Germline CDR1 reads MNHNS; CDR2 reads SASEGT. The V gene end was trimmed by 0 bases and the J gene end by 4 bases; junction bases not matched to a gene: 7. The CDR3 reads CASSEASRDRLYGYTF. The CDR3 coding sequence is TGTGCCAGCAGTGAAGCGTCCCGGGACAGGCTCTATGGCTACACCTTC.